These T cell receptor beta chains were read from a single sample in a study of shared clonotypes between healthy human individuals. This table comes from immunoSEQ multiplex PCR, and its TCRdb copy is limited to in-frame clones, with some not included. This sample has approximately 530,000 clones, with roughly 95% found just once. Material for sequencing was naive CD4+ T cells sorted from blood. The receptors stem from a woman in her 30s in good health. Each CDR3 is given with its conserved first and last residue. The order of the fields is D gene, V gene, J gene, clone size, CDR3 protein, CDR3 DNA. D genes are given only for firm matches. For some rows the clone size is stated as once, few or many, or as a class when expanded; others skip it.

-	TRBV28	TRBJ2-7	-	CASSYRSHYEQYF	TGTGCCAGCAGTTATAGATCTCACTACGAGCAGTACTTC
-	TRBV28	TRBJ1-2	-	CASRLAGLNYGYTF	TGTGCCAGCAGACTCGCAGGGTTAAACTATGGCTACACCTTC
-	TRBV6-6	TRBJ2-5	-	CASSYGTREETQYF	TGTGCCAGCAGTTATGGGACCCGAGAAGAGACCCAGTACTTC
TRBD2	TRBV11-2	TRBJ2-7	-	CASSSRAGDRYEQYF	TGTGCCAGCAGCTCACGAGCGGGAGACCGATACGAGCAGTACTTC
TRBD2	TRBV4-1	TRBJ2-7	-	CASSQDPPSGSGYEQYF	TGCGCCAGCAGCCAAGATCCCCCTAGCGGGAGTGGATACGAGCAGTACTTC
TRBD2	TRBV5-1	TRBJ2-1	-	CASSPRGLAGDNEQFF	TGCGCCAGCAGCCCCCGAGGACTAGCGGGGGACAATGAGCAGTTCTTC
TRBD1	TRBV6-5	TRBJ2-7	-	CASSRPGQGTYEQYF	TGTGCCAGCAGCCGACCGGGACAGGGGACTTACGAGCAGTACTTC
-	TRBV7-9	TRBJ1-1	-	CASSLAGTRRGTEAFF	TGTGCCAGCAGCTTAGCCGGGACCAGAAGGGGCACTGAAGCTTTCTTT
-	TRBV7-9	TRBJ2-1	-	CASNRGLYNEQFF	TGTGCCAGCAATAGAGGATTGTACAATGAGCAGTTCTTC
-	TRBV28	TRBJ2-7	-	CASRDRGGSYEQYF	TGTGCCAGCAGAGATAGGGGGGGTTCCTACGAGCAGTACTTC
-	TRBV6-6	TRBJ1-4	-	CASSYSSGSGEKLFF	TGTGCCAGCAGTTACTCCTCGGGAAGCGGTGAAAAACTGTTTTTT
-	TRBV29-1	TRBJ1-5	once	CSVGSGYGDQPQHF	TGCAGCGTTGGGTCAGGGTATGGCGATCAGCCCCAGCATTTT
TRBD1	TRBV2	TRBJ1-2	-	CASRGQGVNGYTF	TGTGCCAGCAGGGGGCAGGGGGTTAATGGCTACACCTTC
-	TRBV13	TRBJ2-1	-	CASSWGDGSSYNEQFF	TGTGCCAGCAGCTGGGGGGACGGTAGCTCCTACAATGAGCAGTTCTTC
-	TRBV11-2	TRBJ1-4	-	CASRLTLGSNEKLFF	TGTGCCAGCAGGTTGACGCTAGGCTCGAATGAAAAACTGTTTTTT
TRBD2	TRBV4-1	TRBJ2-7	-	CASSQLAGGSYEQYF	TGCGCCAGCAGCCAACTAGCGGGAGGGTCCTACGAGCAGTACTTC
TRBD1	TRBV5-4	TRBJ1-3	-	CASSLLGTAGNTIYF	TGTGCCAGCAGCTTGCTCGGGACAGCTGGAAACACCATATATTTT
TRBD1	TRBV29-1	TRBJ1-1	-	CSVTGTGSISTEAFF	TGCAGCGTGACCGGGACAGGGAGTATTAGCACTGAAGCTTTCTTT
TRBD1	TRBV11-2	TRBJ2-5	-	CASSKDEDRGLETQYF	TGTGCCAGCAGCAAAGATGAAGACAGGGGTTTGGAGACCCAGTACTTC